This T cell receptor beta chain was captured by sequencing in a study of vaccination and CD4 T cells after COVID-19. Findings and limits, study-wide: A nonsignificant median increase from around 20 to 38 SARS-CoV-2-reactive clonotypes was observed.

The V gene lost 1 base and the J gene lost 5 bases, with 12 bases spanning the gap. The CDR3 is 14 amino acids. Germline V gene lookup returns CDR1 MNHNS and CDR2 SASEGT. The sample holds a few counts of this clonotype. Its antigen remains unknown. Treatment described: approximately nine-day PBMC culture with coronavirus spike peptide pools or control peptides (ViraFEST assay). Unexposed donor CD4+ T cells predated the COVID-19 pandemic, collected 2011-2018. Once obtained from cultured CD4+ T cells, the DNA was sequenced using the Oncomine TCR Beta short-read assay. From cultured CD4+ T cells, genomic DNA was extracted. MiXCR was run by TCRdb on the PCR reads, yielding one entry per CDR3 protein. The sample contains thousands of distinct CDR3 sequences, less than 35% of which appear only once.

V and J are TRBV6-1 and TRBJ2-7, with D perhaps TRBD2 (6 bases). The TCR comes from a human donor in good health. The sequenced sample consisted of CD4+ T cells from blood, cultured in vitro. CDR3 loop: CASSEVGEVNEQYF. In nucleotides, the CDR3 is TGTGCCAGCAGTGAAGTAGGGGAGGTGAACGAGCAGTACTTC.